The clone carrying this T cell receptor (beta chain) appeared a few times. No antigen is known for it. The record originates from a study of T-cell reconstitution after alpha-beta-depleted transplantation in children. Points from the study as a whole: At the one-year point after transplant, T-cell counts and TCRbeta diversity were found to come mostly from T cells that had been newly produced. There were reportedly several hundred expanded graft clones from which alpha-beta T cells came about two months after transplant. Surviving recipient T cells and intrathymic progenitors accounted for some patients' high TCRbeta diversity at day 60.

The germline V gene has CDR1 DFQATT and CDR2 SNEGSKA (reference sequence). Trimming removed 3 bases from V and 5 bases from J; junction bases left unmatched: 7. CDR3 length: 14 amino acids. For TCRbeta, the library was prepared with unique molecular identifiers. TCRdb ran MiXCR on the PCR reads and lists one entry per CDR3 protein. The sample shows almost 250,000 distinct CDR3 sequences, about a quarter of them seen only once. The V gene is TRBV20-1, the J gene TRBJ2-1; TRBD2 matches 7 bases. The receptor was isolated from a girl aged 2 to 9 with Fanconi anemia, due to receive a stem cell transplant. The source material was PBMCs, sampled before TCRalphabeta/CD19-depleted stem cell transplant. The CDR3 loop is CSASGVAGNNEQFF. The CDR3 coding sequence is TGCAGTGCTAGCGGGGTAGCGGGCAACAATGAGCAGTTCTTC.